This T cell receptor (beta chain) derives from a study of blood T cell repertoires in COVID-19. On the study more broadly: Some COVID-19 samples were acute and others convalescent; all came from the United States, Italy and Spain.

In the original processing: Using reference gene primer amplification, nucleated cell counts were estimated. The table came from immunoSEQ multiplex PCR; TCRdb's copy has only in-frame clones and leaves some out. V, J and clone size reflect that table, while D and trimming were determined from the DNA. The sample yields a few hundred thousand clones, 87% seen once. The cohort comprised adults aged about 18 to 100 years residing in about two dozen US areas. CDR3 length: 16 residues. The germline CDR1 and CDR2 sequences are SEHNR and FQNEAQ (reference sequence). V lost 8 bases and J lost 4, with 20 bases in between.

The genes are TRBV7-9 and TRBJ2-2, with D possibly being TRBD2 (6 bases). Sequencing used PBMCs or T cells enriched from blood (not recorded which). This TCR came from a man aged 40-49 years in a cohort exposed to, infected with or recovered from COVID-19 (not recorded which). The DNA of the CDR3 is TGTGCCAGCCTTCACCAAGTGGGAGGTGTCACCGGGGAGCTGTTTTTT. It is translated as CASLHQVGGVTGELFF. Full variable domain (remainder filled in from reference TRBV7-9 and TRBJ2-2): DTGVSQNPRHKITKRGQNVTFRCDPISEHNRLYWYRQTLGQGPEFLTYFQNEAQLEKSRLLSDRFSAERPKGSFSTLEIQRTEQGDSAMYLCASLHQVGGVTGELFFGEGSRLTVL.